This TCR beta chain was captured in a study of T cells after yellow fever vaccination. Study in general: For low cell numbers, libraries were made with SMART-Seq v4 Ultra Low Input. Study-wide results and caveats: Booster samples showed a return of most primary-vaccination clones (around 96% CD4, approximately 88% CD8).

V was clipped by 4 bases and J by 3 bases; unmatched bases: 9. Germline V gene lookup returns CDR1 MGHRA and CDR2 YSYEKL. The CDR3 loop spans 16 amino acids. TCRdb itself ran the 5' RACE reads through MiXCR, one entry per CDR3 protein. The data contain hundreds of thousands of distinct CDR3 sequences, about 3.5% of them singletons. A note on this clonotype: As yet, its antigen is unknown.

The TCR was taken from a man aged 18 to 29 who received the YFV17D yellow fever vaccine. J is TRBJ1-5 and V is TRBV4-1; the match to TRBD1 covers 7 bases. Sample: PBMCs, taken on the day of the yellow fever booster vaccination. The CDR3 DNA follows: TGCGCCAGCAGCCTGCAACAGGGGCGCGACAATCAGCCCCAGCATTTT. This translates into CASSLQQGRDNQPQHF.